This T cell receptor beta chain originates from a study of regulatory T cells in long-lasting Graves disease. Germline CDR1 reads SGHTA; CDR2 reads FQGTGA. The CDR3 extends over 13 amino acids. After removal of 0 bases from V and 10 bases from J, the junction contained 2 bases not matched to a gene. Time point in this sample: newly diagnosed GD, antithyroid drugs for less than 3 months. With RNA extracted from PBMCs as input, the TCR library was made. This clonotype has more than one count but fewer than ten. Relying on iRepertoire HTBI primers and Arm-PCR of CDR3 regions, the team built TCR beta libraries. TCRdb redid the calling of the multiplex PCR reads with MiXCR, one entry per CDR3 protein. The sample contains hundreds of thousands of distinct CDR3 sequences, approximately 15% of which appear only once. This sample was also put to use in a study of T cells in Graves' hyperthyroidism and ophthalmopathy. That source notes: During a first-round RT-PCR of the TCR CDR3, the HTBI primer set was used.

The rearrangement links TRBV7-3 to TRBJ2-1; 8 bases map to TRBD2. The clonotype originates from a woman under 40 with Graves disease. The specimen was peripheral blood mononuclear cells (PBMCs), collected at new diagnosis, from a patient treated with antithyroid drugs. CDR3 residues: CASSLTPGGEQFF. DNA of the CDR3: TGTGCCAGCAGCTTAACACCGGGGGGGGAGCAGTTCTTC.